Below, one T cell receptor (beta chain) is given with its context. These data are taken from a study of blood T cell repertoires in COVID-19. Whole-study context: From the United States, Italy and Spain came samples of acute and convalescent COVID-19. T cells, B-cell-depleted T cells, or PBMCs provided the cDNA or gDNA that served as material.

The V and J ends lost 2 bases and 5 bases, in that order; junction bases with no gene match: 10. The CDR3 runs 16 residues. Germline V gene data show CDR1 as KGHSH and CDR2 as LQKENI. In the authors' methods: Nucleated cell counts were estimated from reference gene primer amplification. This table comes from immunoSEQ multiplex PCR, and its TCRdb copy is limited to in-frame clones, with some not included. V and J calls and clone size are those listed in that table; D and trimming were worked out from the DNA. The repertoire holds around 38,000 clones, around 90% seen once, with 62% in the top ten. The sample consisted of peripheral blood. The chain employs TRBV18 and TRBJ1-1; 8 positions agree with TRBD1. This receptor was obtained from an older man with acute or convalescent COVID-19. Here the CDR3 DNA reads TGTGCCAGCTCACCAGGGTTGGGGACAGGAGATACTGAAGCTTTCTTT. Its protein is CASSPGLGTGDTEAFF.